This paragraph reports one T cell receptor beta chain. The table lists this clonotype with many counts. No cognate antigen has been identified for it. No clone much larger than this one lies a single base away; base qualities are absent. The library was made by RT-PCR. The sequencer listed for this sample is NextSeq 550. TCRdb cleaned the public reads at Q25 with fastp, built clones with MiXCR and kept in-frame beta chains. Duplicate CDR3 protein sequences are folded into a single record with the most common DNA and genes. The sample table shows roughly 880,000 distinct CDR3 sequences, and roughly 18% are seen once. The ten largest account for around 6% of the sample. This sample is drawn from a study of patients and donors after allogeneic stem cell transplantation (dated by TCRdb to 2019 to 2021). Trimming at the junction amounts to 3 bases on V and 10 bases on J, and the germline ends lie 12 bases apart. Counted from cysteine to phenylalanine, this CDR3 has 12 amino acids. Only the CDR3 DNA is retained, 36 bases long and in frame from the first base.

The sequence was obtained from a human donor who was either an allogeneic HSCT recipient or a stem cell or donor lymphocyte infusion donor (not recorded which). It is not recorded whose cells these are; they may come from a transplant donor. The chain couples TRBV12-3 or TRBV12-4 to TRBJ1-1; no D gene call is confident. The specimen sequenced was blood, either unsorted or a sorted T cell fraction (not recorded which). The DNA sequence is TGTGCCAGCAGTTTTTGGGCCCTGGGAGCTTTCTTT. Translation gives CASSFWALGAFF.